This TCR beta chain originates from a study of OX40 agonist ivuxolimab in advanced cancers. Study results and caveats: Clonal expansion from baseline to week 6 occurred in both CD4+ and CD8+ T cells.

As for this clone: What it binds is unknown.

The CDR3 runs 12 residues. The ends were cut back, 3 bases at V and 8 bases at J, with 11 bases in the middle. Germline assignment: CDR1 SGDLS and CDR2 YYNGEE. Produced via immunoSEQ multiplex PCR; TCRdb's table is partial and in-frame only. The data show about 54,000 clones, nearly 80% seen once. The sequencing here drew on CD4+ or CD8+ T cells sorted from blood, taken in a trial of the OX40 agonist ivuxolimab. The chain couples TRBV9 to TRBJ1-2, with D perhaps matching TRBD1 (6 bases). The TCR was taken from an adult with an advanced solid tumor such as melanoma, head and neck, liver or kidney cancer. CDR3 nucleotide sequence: TGTGCCAGCAGCGCGGGGGCAAGGGGCTACACCTTC. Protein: CASSAGARGYTF. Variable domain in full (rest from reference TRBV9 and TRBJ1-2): DSGVTQTPKHLITATGQRVTLRCSPRSGDLSVYWYQQSLDQGLQFLIQYYNGEERAKGNILERFSAQQFPDLHSELNLSSLELGDSALYFCASSAGARGYTFGSGTRLTVV.